This record looks at one T cell receptor (beta chain) sequence and its context. Its antigen is not identified. Trimming removed 1 base from V and 4 bases from J, with 13 bases in between. The CDR3 consists of 14 residues. Germline assignment: CDR1 DFQATT and CDR2 SNEGSKA (reference sequence). The data were obtained in a study of post-analysis software for immune sequencing data. Study findings and constraints: When patients were compared with controls, 4 or 5 TRBV segments were more frequent, TRBV5-6, TRBV5-1 and TRBV20-1 among them.

Libraries were made from TCR beta cDNA, and they carried unique molecular identifiers. There were about 1 to 10 million T cells, and about 500,000 cDNA molecules came from them. One entry per CDR3 protein results from TCRdb running MiXCR on the PCR reads. The table lists about half a million distinct CDR3 sequences, about a third of them singletons. J is TRBJ1-2 and V is TRBV20-1; D is uncertain. The TCR comes from a girl under 18 with multiple sclerosis. The source material was blood. The CDR3 region is CSARGGVVPYGYTF. The CDR3 nucleotides read TGCAGTGCTAGAGGGGGTGTCGTGCCCTATGGCTACACCTTC.